A single sample gave rise to the 14 T cell receptor beta chains below, sequenced in a study of cytomegalovirus exposure and HLA in healthy donors. 60 Vbeta and 13 Jbeta primers were used in PCR. Clones were sequenced by immunoSEQ multiplex PCR, and TCRdb holds only the in-frame ones, with some missing. The repertoire holds about 190,000 clones, with 77% as singletons. The material sequenced was PBMCs. The source is a woman aged 30 to 39 in good health and CMV-seropositive.

The CDR3 reads CASSVSQRGEKLFF. In DNA, the CDR3 is TGTGCCAGCAGCGTATCCCAAAGGGGTGAAAAACTGTTTTTT. This chain connects TRBV9 to TRBJ1-4; weak D call: TRBD1 (5 bases). The CDR3 spans 14 residues. Germline values: CDR1 SGDLS, CDR2 YYNGEE. Between the trimmed V and J ends, which lost 1 base and 7 bases, there was a span of 11 bases.

The chain employs TRBV27 and TRBJ2-2, with 10 nucleotides matching TRBD2. The J segment lost 6 bases and the V segment lost 3 bases, leaving 13 bases of the junction unmatched. This CDR3 region has 18 residues. From germline, CDR1 is MNHEY and CDR2 SMNVEV (reference sequence). The CDR3 here is CASSFGSGGRRKAGELFF. DNA of the CDR3: TGTGCCAGCAGTTTTGGTAGCGGGGGGCGTCGGAAGGCCGGGGAGCTGTTTTTT.

This chain links TRBV10-3 with TRBJ2-1; 7 positions match TRBD1. The CDR3 loop spans 15 amino acids. Losses at the gene ends were 6 bases for V and 6 bases for J; bases not matched to a gene: 11. Per germline, CDR1 ENHRY and CDR2 SYGVKD. The CDR3 loop is CAISLERGQSNEQFF. CDR3 sequence (DNA): TGTGCCATCAGCCTGGAGAGGGGGCAAAGCAATGAGCAGTTCTTC.

V is TRBV7-2 and J is TRBJ1-2; a possible D gene is TRBD1 (6 bases). This CDR3 has 15 amino acids. Germline V CDR1 and CDR2: SGHTA, FQGNSA. Trimming shortened V by 5 bases and J by 4 bases, and 17 bases separated the two germline ends. The CDR3: CASSPGTGGSYGYTF. CDR3 DNA: TGTGCCAGCAGCCCGGGGACGGGGGGCAGCTATGGCTACACCTTC.

V gene TRBV7-9 combines with J gene TRBJ2-6; perhaps TRBD2 as D (6 bases). Germline assignment: CDR1 SEHNR and CDR2 FQNEAQ (reference sequence). CDR3 size: 16 residues. V lost 4 bases to trimming and J lost 1 base, with 11 bases between them. The CDR3 DNA follows: TGTGCCAGCAGCTCCCCGCGGGGATCTGGGGCCAACGTCCTGACTTTC. Encoded protein: CASSSPRGSGANVLTF.

The V gene is TRBV27, the J gene TRBJ1-6; weak D call: TRBD1 (5 bases). The CDR3 is 13 amino acids. CDR1 and CDR2 from the germline V gene are MNHEY and SMNVEV (reference sequence). V was shortened by 4 bases and J by 10 bases, with 11 bases between the two germline ends. The DNA of the CDR3 is TGTGCCAGCAGTTCCAGGGTTGGATCACCCCTCCACTTT. Translating gives CASSSRVGSPLHF.

With respect to this clone: The junction and the germline gene differ at one end; a read error may be behind it. The rearrangement uses TRBV2 and TRBJ1-5; no clear D. The CDR3 spans 16 residues. CDR1 is SNHLY and CDR2 is FYNNEI in the germline V gene. CDR3 coding DNA: TGTGCCAGCAGTGAGCCCGGAGCGGGCGCACATCAACCCCAGCATTTT. This codes for CASSEPGAGAHQPQHF.

This clone was observed a few times. The gene calls are TRBV19 and TRBJ2-5; 10 bases are shared with TRBD2. The germline V gene has CDR1 LNHDA and CDR2 SQIVND (reference sequence). The CDR3 is 16 residues long. The ends lost 4 bases at V and 5 bases at J; junction bases unmatched: 10. The CDR3 reads CASSKPGLANGETQYF. The CDR3 DNA follows: TGTGCCAGTAGTAAACCGGGACTAGCGAACGGGGAGACCCAGTACTTC.

The chain links TRBV6-5 to TRBJ2-1; TRBD2 is a possible D gene (6 bases). CDR3 length: 14 residues. V dropped 6 bases and J dropped 4 bases, with 13 bases sitting between them. Germline loops: CDR1 MNHEY, CDR2 SVGAGI. CDR3 bases: TGTGCCAGCAGGATCGGAGGGACTTACAATGAGCAGTTCTTC. Its translation: CASRIGGTYNEQFF.

In its sample, this clone was seen a few times. The chain has TRBV5-6 and TRBJ2-7, with D tentatively TRBD2 (5 bases). The V and J ends lost 0 bases and 3 bases respectively, with 22 bases between them. The V gene's germline CDR1 is SGHDT and CDR2 YYEEEE. This CDR3 region has 18 residues. The CDR3 region has the DNA TGTGCCAGCAGCTTGGCCAAGTCGCGCAGGACGGGATTCTACGAGCAGTACTTC. Translating gives CASSLAKSRRTGFYEQYF.

Concerning this clone: Compared with germline, one end of the junction differs, possibly owing to a read error. The rearrangement uses TRBV28 and TRBJ1-5; D ambiguous. Germline V lookup: CDR1 MDHEN, CDR2 SYDVKM. CDR3 length: 12 amino acids. The CDR3 sequence is CATSGSGQPQHF. CDR3 nucleotides: TGTGCCACCAGTGGAAGCGGTCAGCCCCAGCATTTT.

Turning to this clone: This sample also contains other DNA sequences that code for the same CDR3. The V gene is TRBV7-9, the J gene TRBJ1-2; D is perhaps TRBD1 (6 bases). The germline V and J ends were trimmed by 4 bases and 4 bases, with 13 bases remaining between them. The CDR3 contains 14 residues. Per the germline V gene, CDR1 is SEHNR and CDR2 is FQNEAQ (reference sequence). Here the CDR3 reads CASSSTGQLYGYTF. CDR3 coding DNA: TGTGCCAGCAGCTCGACAGGACAGCTCTATGGCTACACCTTC.

This chain joins TRBV19 and TRBJ2-5, with D perhaps TRBD2 (5 bases). V was pared by 11 bases and J by 2 bases, with 15 bases between. The CDR3 contains 13 residues. Germline V lookup: CDR1 LNHDA, CDR2 SQIVND (reference sequence). The CDR3 bases are TGTGCCTCCCAGGACTGGGGTCAAGAGACCCAGTACTTC. It encodes CASQDWGQETQYF.

The J gene is TRBJ2-7, the V gene TRBV27; the match to TRBD1 covers 9 bases. Germline lookup yields CDR1 MNHEY and CDR2 SMNVEV (reference sequence). The CDR3 has 16 residues. J was trimmed by 2 bases and V by 8 bases; bases with no gene match: 13. CDR3 bases: TGTGCCAGCTATCCCGCACAGGGGGCGCTGCCCTACGAGCAGTACTTC. Encoded protein: CASYPAQGALPYEQYF.